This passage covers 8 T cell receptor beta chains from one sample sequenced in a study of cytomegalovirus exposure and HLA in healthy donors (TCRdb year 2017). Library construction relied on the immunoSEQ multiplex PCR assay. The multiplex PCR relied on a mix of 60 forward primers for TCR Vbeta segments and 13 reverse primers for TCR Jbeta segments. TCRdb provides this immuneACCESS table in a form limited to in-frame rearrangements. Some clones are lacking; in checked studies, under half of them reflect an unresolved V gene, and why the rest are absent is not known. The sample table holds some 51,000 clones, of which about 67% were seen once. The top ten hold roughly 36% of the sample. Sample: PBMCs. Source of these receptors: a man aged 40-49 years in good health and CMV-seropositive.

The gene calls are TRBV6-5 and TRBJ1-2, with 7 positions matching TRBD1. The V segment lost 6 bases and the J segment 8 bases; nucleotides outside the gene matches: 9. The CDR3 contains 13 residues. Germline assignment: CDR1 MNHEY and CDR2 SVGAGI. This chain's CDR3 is CASSRDRARGYTF. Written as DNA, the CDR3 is TGTGCCAGCAGCCGCGACAGGGCCCGAGGCTACACCTTC.

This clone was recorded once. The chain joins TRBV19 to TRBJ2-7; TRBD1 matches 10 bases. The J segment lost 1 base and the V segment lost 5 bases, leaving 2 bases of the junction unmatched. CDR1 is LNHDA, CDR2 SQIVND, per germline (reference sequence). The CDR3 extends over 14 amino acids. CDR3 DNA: TGTGCCAGTAGTCGGGACAGGGGATCCTACGAGCAGTACTTC. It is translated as CASSRDRGSYEQYF.

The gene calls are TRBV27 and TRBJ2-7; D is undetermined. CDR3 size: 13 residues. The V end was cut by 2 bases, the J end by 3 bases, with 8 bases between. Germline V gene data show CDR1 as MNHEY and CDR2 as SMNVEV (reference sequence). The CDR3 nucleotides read TGTGCCAGCAGTTTAGGGCCGTTCTACGAGCAGTACTTC. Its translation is CASSLGPFYEQYF.

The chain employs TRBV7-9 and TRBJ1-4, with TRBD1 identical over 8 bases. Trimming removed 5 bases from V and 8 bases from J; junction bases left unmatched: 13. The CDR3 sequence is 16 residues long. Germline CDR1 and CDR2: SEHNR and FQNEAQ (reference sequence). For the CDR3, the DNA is TGTGCCAGCAGCCTCTATCGGACAGGGTTACGGGAAAAACTGTTTTTT. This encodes CASSLYRTGLREKLFF.

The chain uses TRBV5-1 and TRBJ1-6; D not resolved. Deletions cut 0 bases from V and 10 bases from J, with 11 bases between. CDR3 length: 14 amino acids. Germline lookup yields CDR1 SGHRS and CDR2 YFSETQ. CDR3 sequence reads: CASSLALRYSPLHF. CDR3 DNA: TGCGCCAGCAGCTTGGCCCTGAGGTACTCACCCCTCCACTTT.

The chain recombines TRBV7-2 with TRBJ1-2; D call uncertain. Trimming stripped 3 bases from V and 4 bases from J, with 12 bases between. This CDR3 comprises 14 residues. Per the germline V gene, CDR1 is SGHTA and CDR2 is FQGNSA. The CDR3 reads CASSLSLETYGYTF. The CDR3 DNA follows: TGTGCCAGCAGCTTGTCATTGGAGACCTATGGCTACACCTTC.

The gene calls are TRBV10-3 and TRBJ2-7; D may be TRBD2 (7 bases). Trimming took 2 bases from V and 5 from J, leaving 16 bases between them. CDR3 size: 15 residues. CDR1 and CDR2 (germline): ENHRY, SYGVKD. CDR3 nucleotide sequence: TGTGCCATCAGTGAGGGGGGGGCTTCCGAAGACGAGCAGTACTTC. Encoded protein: CAISEGGASEDEQYF.

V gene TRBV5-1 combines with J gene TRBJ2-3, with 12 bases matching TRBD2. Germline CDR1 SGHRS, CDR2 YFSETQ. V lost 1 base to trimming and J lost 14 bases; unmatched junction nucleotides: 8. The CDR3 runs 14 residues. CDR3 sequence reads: CASSLPSGGAVPYF. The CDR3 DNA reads TGCGCCAGCAGCTTGCCTAGCGGGGGGGCCGTTCCGTATTTT.